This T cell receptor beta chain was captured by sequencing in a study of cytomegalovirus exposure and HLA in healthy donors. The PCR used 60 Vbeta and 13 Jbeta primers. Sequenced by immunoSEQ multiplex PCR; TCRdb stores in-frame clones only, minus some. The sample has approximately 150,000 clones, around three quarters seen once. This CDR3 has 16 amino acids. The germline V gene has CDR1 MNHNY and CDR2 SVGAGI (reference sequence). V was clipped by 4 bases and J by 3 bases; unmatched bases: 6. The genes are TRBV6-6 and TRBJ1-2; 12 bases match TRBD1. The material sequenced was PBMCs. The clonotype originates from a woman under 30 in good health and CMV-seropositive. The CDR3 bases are TGTGCCAGCAGTTGGGACAGGGGGCAGAGGTACTATGGCTACACCTTC. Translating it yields CASSWDRGQRYYGYTF.